Following are 14 T cell receptor beta chains from one sample sequenced in a study of shared clonotypes between healthy human individuals. Assay used: immunoSEQ multiplex PCR; TCRdb lists only in-frame clones, some missing. Seen here are hundreds of thousands of clones, approximately 79% observed once, and the top ten hold less than 2%. The sequenced material came from memory CD4+ T cells sorted from blood. Specified subset: CD45RA-negative fraction. The receptors shown here come from a woman aged 25 to 39 in good health.

The J gene is TRBJ1-5, the V gene TRBV2, with 8 positions matching TRBD1. Germline CDR1 and CDR2: SNHLY and FYNNEI. There are 16 residues in the CDR3. V lost 5 bases to trimming and J lost 0 bases; unmatched junction nucleotides: 6. CDR3 nucleotide sequence: TGTGCCAGCAGTTATGACAGGGGCGATAGCAATCAGCCCCAGCATTTT. Translating it yields CASSYDRGDSNQPQHF.

The J gene is TRBJ2-7, the V gene TRBV6-1; perhaps TRBD2 as D (5 bases). This CDR3 region has 12 residues. V gave up 10 bases and J gave up 0 bases, with 10 bases separating them. The germline gives CDR1 MNHNS, CDR2 SASEGT. The CDR3, as DNA: TGTGCCATAGGGCGGGCCTCCTACGAGCAGTACTTC. It codes for CAIGRASYEQYF.

The chain is built from TRBV28 and TRBJ2-1; 11 nucleotides align to TRBD2. V shed 6 bases, J shed 5 bases, and the junction held 6 bases outside the gene matches. The germline V gene encodes CDR1 MDHEN and CDR2 SYDVKM. The CDR3 extends over 15 amino acids. CDR3 in amino acids: CASRGGTSGNNEQFF. CDR3 nucleotides: TGTGCCAGCAGGGGCGGGACTAGCGGCAACAATGAGCAGTTCTTC.

This clone was recorded only once. Within the sample, other DNA sequences also encode this same CDR3. The chain employs TRBV5-1 and TRBJ2-2; 8 bases agree with TRBD1. Germline V gives CDR1 SGHRS, CDR2 YFSETQ. V gave up 2 bases and J gave up 6 bases; unmatched junction bases: 0. The length of the CDR3 is 13 residues. The CDR3 loop is CASSLQGAGELFF. In DNA form, the CDR3 reads TGCGCCAGCAGCTTACAGGGGGCCGGGGAGCTGTTTTTT.

This clone was detected only a few times. The chain is built from TRBV11-2 and TRBJ2-3; no clear D gene. The V and J ends lost 5 bases and 3 bases respectively, with 18 bases between them. CDR1 is SGHAT, CDR2 FQNNGV, per germline. The CDR3 is made up of 16 amino acids. The CDR3: CASSPHPEPWTDTQYF. CDR3 DNA: TGTGCCAGCAGCCCGCACCCAGAACCGTGGACAGATACGCAGTATTTT.

The chain couples TRBV15 to TRBJ2-1; D uncertain. Per germline, CDR1 LNHNV and CDR2 YYDKDF (reference sequence). With 0 bases removed from V and 8 bases from J, the gap between germline ends came to 11 bases. This CDR3 is built from 14 residues. CDR3 DNA: TGTGCCACCAGCAGAGATTTAGGCGGCGATGAGCAGTTCTTC. This codes for CATSRDLGGDEQFF.

The J gene is TRBJ2-7, the V gene TRBV5-4, with 7 bases fitting TRBD2. V trimming: 0 bases; J trimming: 5 bases; junction bases outside the gene matches: 5. The CDR3 has 14 amino acids. Germline V lookup: CDR1 SGHNT, CDR2 YYREEE (reference sequence). The CDR3 spells CASSLGGGLHEQYF. CDR3 DNA sequence: TGTGCCAGCAGCTTGGGGGGAGGGCTGCACGAGCAGTACTTC.

The chain carries TRBV6-1 and TRBJ1-4; no clear D. There are 14 residues in the CDR3. V shed 2 bases and J shed 7 bases, with 11 bases lying between them. Germline V gene sequence: CDR1 MNHNS, CDR2 SASEGT. The CDR3 coding sequence is TGTGCCAGCAGTGAACCCGCAGAAAGTGAAAAACTGTTTTTT. This gives the protein CASSEPAESEKLFF.

CDR3 loop: CASNGLGDYEQYF. The CDR3 DNA follows: TGTGCCAGTAACGGACTAGGGGACTACGAGCAGTACTTC. J is TRBJ2-7 and V is TRBV28; 7 nucleotides align to TRBD2. V shed 9 bases and J 3 bases; nucleotides not matched to a gene: 8. This CDR3 is built from 13 residues. Looked up from germline, CDR1 is MDHEN and CDR2 is SYDVKM.

DNA of the CDR3: TGTGCCAGTAGCACAACAGGGTCTAGCAATCAGCCCCAGCATTTT. It yields the protein CASSTTGSSNQPQHF. The chain recombines TRBV19 with TRBJ1-5; D is perhaps TRBD1 (6 bases). The germline V and J ends were trimmed by 6 bases and 0 bases, with 12 bases remaining between them. The CDR3 contains 15 residues. Germline V lookup: CDR1 LNHDA, CDR2 SQIVND (reference sequence).

Here the CDR3 DNA reads TGCGCCAGCAGCTCCTCCACAGGGGGCGCGTTTGGCTACACCTTC. This gives the protein CASSSSTGGAFGYTF. The chain is built from TRBV5-1 and TRBJ1-2, with 9 positions matching TRBD1. V was pared by 3 bases and J by 7 bases, with 10 bases of the junction left unmatched. CDR3 length equals 15 residues. The germline CDR1 and CDR2 sequences are SGHRS and YFSETQ.

The rearrangement joins TRBV5-1 to TRBJ2-3, with D possibly TRBD1 on 5 matching bases. The CDR3 totals 14 residues. Per germline, CDR1 SGHRS and CDR2 YFSETQ. Trimming removed 3 bases from V and 5 bases from J, with 13 bases in between. The CDR3 loop is CASSWGAEEDTQYF. CDR3 DNA sequence: TGCGCCAGCAGCTGGGGCGCTGAGGAAGATACGCAGTATTTT.

This clone was picked up many times. This sample also contains other DNA sequences that code for the same CDR3. CDR3 loop: CASSPGTSGNEQFF. DNA of the CDR3: TGCGCCAGCAGCCCCGGGACTAGCGGGAATGAGCAGTTCTTC. The chain uses TRBV5-1 and TRBJ2-1, with TRBD2 matching over 12 bases. Germline values: CDR1 SGHRS, CDR2 YFSETQ. Losses at the gene ends were 4 bases for V and 7 bases for J; bases not matched to a gene: 3. This CDR3 has 14 residues. The full variable domain, rest sourced from reference TRBV5-1 and TRBJ2-1, is KAGVTQTPRYLIKTRGQQVTLSCSPISGHRSVSWYQQTPGQGLQFLFEYFSETQRNKGNFPGRFSGRQFSNSRSEMNVSTLELGDSALYLCASSPGTSGNEQFFGPGTRLTVL.

This chain joins TRBV7-2 and TRBJ1-1, with a weak D call TRBD1 (6 bases). Trimming shortened V by 5 bases and J by 2 bases, and 15 bases separated the two germline ends. CDR1 is SGHTA, CDR2 FQGNSA, per germline. The CDR3 extends over 15 amino acids. CDR3 in DNA: TGTGCCAGCAGCGCGACTAGGGGGAGAAACACTGAAGCTTTCTTT. Its translation is CASSATRGRNTEAFF. The whole variable domain, remainder taken from reference TRBV7-2 and TRBJ1-1, is GAGVSQSPSNKVTEKGKDVELRCDPISGHTALYWYRQSLGQGLEFLIYFQGNSAPDKSGLPSDRFSAERTGGSVSTLTIQRTQQEDSAVYLCASSATRGRNTEAFFGQGTRLTVV.